This TCR beta chain was sequenced in a study of cytomegalovirus exposure and HLA in healthy donors. There were likely unrecorded immune exposures, though donors were nominally healthy when sampled. Regarding this clone: Antigen specificity is unknown.

Study-wide results and limits: The study labeled fewer than 200 TCR beta chains cytomegalovirus-associated. A later analysis linked a missense variant in DCLRE1C to the trimming of TCR beta V and J genes. In a later analysis, 17,000 or so TCR beta sequences were associated with HLA alleles at 0.05 false discovery rate.

The CDR3 covers 15 residues. V lost 4 bases, J lost 3 bases, and 6 bases stayed unmatched. Germline CDR1 and CDR2: LNHDA and SQIVND (reference sequence). The primer mix had 60 Vbeta and 13 Jbeta primers. The data were produced by immunoSEQ multiplex PCR, yet TCRdb's version contains in-frame clones alone and is incomplete. The sample includes roughly 150,000 clones, roughly 83% of them seen just once. The sequencing sample was made of PBMCs. The receptor's source is a man between 25 and 39 years old in good health and CMV-seronegative. The chain combines TRBV19 with TRBJ2-7; 10 positions agree with TRBD1. The CDR3 here is CASSTWTGGLYEQYF. The CDR3 DNA follows: TGTGCCAGTAGTACCTGGACAGGGGGACTCTACGAGCAGTACTTC.